This TCR beta chain came from a study of regulatory T cells in long-lasting Graves disease. Study results and caveats: Fewer public clonotypes were shared by new patients (around 990) than by persistent patients (roughly 2,500).

V lost 3 bases and J lost 9, with 12 bases in between. CDR1 is MDHEN and CDR2 is SYDVKM in the germline V gene. The CDR3 is 13 residues long. Arm-PCR with iRepertoire HTBI primers amplified the CDR3 regions for these TCR beta libraries. TCRdb processed the multiplex PCR reads anew with MiXCR; each CDR3 protein has one entry. Among about half a million distinct CDR3 sequences listed, more than 10% were seen once. This sample's time point: newly diagnosed GD, antithyroid drugs for less than 3 months. RNA extracted from PBMCs served as the sequencing template. This clonotype turned up a few times. Its antigen is unidentified. This sample was shared with a second study, whose subject was T cells in Graves' hyperthyroidism and ophthalmopathy. That work states: Diagnosis of hyperthyroidism was new in patients aged 18 to 65, and its duration was under 2 months.

Sequencing used peripheral blood mononuclear cells (PBMCs), obtained at new diagnosis, from a patient treated with antithyroid drugs. The clonotype originates from a woman aged 25 to 39 with Graves disease. The chain couples TRBV28 to TRBJ1-5; no firm D call. CDR3 in DNA: TGTGCCAGCAGTTTCTCGTTCAAGTGGCCCCAGCATTTT. Translated: CASSFSFKWPQHF. Supplemented by reference TRBV28 and TRBJ1-5, the full variable domain reads DVKVTQSSRYLVKRTGEKVFLECVQDMDHENMFWYRQDPGLGLRLIYFSYDVKMKEKGDIPEGYSVSREKKERFSLILESASTNQTSMYLCASSFSFKWPQHFGDGTRLSIL.